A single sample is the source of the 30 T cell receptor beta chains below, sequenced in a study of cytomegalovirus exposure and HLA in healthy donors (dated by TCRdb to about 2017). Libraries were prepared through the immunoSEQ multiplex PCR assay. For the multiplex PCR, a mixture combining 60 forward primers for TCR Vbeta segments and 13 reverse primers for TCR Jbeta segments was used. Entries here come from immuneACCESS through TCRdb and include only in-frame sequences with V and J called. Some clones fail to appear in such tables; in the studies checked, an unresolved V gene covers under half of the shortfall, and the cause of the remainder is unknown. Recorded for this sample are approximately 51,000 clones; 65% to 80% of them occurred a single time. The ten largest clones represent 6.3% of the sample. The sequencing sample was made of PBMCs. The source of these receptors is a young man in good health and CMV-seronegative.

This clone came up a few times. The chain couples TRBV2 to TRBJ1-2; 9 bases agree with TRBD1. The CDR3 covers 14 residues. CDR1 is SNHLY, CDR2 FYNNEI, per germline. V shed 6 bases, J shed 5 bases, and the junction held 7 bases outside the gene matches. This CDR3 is CASSPQGAGYGYTF. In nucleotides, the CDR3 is TGTGCCAGCAGCCCACAGGGGGCGGGATATGGCTACACCTTC.

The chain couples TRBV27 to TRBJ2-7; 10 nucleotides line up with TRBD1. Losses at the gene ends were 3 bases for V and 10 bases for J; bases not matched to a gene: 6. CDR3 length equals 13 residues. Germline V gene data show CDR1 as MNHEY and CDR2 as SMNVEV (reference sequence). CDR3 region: CASSFPGTGEQYF. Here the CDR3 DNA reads TGTGCCAGCAGTTTCCCTGGGACAGGGGAACAGTACTTC.

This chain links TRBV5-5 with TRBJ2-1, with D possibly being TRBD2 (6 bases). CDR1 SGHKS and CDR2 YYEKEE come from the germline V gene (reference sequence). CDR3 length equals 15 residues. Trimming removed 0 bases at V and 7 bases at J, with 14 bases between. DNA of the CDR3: TGTGCCAGCAGCTTGGTGGGACTCTCTAATAATGAGCAGTTCTTC. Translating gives CASSLVGLSNNEQFF.

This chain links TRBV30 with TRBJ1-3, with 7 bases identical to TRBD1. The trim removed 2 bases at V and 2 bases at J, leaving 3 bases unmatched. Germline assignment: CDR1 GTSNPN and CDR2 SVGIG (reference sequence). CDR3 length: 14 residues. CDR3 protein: CAWSLDRAGNTIYF. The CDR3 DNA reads TGTGCCTGGAGTCTCGACAGGGCTGGAAACACCATATATTTT.

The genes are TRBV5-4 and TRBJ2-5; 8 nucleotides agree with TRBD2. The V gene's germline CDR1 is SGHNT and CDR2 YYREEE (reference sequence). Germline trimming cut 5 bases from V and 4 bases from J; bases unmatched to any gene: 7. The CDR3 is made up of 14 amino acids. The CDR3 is CASRKGLDTETQYF. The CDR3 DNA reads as TGTGCCAGCAGGAAGGGACTAGATACAGAGACCCAGTACTTC.

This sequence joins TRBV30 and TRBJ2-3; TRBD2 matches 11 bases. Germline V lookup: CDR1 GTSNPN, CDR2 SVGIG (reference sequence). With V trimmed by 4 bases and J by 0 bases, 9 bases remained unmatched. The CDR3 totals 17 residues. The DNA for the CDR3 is TGTGCCTGGAATACCGGGACTAGCGGTACTAGCACAGATACGCAGTATTTT. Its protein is CAWNTGTSGTSTDTQYF.

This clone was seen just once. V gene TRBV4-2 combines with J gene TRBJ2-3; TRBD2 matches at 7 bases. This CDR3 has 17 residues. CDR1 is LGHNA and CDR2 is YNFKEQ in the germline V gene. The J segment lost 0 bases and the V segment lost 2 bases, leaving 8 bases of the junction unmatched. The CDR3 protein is CASSQTLGGGSTDTQYF. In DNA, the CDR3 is TGTGCCAGCAGCCAAACCCTGGGGGGAGGGAGCACAGATACGCAGTATTTT.

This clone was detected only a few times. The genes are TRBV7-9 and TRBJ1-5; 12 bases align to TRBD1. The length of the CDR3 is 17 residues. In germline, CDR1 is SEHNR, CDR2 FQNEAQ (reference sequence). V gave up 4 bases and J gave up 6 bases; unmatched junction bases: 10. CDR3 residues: CASSSSGTGGVGQPQHF. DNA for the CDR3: TGTGCCAGCAGCTCCTCCGGGACAGGGGGCGTGGGTCAGCCCCAGCATTTT. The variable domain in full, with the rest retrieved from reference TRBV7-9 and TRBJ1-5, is DTGVSQNPRHKITKRGQNVTFRCDPISEHNRLYWYRQTLGQGPEFLTYFQNEAQLEKSRLLSDRFSAERPKGSFSTLEIQRTEQGDSAMYLCASSSSGTGGVGQPQHFGDGTRLSIL.

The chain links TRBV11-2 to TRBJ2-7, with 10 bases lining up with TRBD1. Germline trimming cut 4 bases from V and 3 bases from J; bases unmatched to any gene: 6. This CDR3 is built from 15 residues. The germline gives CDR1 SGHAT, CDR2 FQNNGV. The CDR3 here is CASSSPGQGNYEQYF. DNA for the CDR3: TGTGCCAGCAGCTCTCCGGGACAGGGGAACTACGAGCAGTACTTC.

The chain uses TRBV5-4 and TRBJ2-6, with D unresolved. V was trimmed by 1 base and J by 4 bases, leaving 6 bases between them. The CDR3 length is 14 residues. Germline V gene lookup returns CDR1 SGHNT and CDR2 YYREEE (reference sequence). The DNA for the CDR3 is TGTGCCAGCAGCTTGCAAGCCGGGGCCAACGTCCTGACTTTC. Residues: CASSLQAGANVLTF.

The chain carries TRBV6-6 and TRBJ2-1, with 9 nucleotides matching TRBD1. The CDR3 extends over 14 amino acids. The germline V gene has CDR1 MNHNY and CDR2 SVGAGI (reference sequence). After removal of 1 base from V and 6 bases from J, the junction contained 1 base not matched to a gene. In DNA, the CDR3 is TGTGCCAGCAGTTACTGGGGACAGGGCAATGAGCAGTTCTTC. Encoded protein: CASSYWGQGNEQFF.

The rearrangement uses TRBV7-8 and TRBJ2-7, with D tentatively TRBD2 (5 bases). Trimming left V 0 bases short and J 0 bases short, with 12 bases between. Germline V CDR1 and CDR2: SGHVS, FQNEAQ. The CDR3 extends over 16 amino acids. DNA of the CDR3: TGTGCCAGCAGCTTAGCGGTTAGGCGGGCCTCCTACGAGCAGTACTTC. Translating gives CASSLAVRRASYEQYF.

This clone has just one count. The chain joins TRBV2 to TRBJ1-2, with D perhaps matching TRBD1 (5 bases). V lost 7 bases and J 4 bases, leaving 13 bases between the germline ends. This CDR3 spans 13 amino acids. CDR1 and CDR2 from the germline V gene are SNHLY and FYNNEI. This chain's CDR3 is CASTPGGSYGYTF. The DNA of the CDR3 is TGTGCCAGCACCCCGGGGGGTTCCTATGGCTACACCTTC.

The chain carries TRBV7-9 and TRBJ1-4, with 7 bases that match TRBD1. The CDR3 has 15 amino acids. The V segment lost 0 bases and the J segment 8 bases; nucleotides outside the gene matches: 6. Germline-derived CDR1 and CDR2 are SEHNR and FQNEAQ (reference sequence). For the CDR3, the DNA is TGTGCCAGCAGCTTAGCACAGGGGATCAGCGAAAAACTGTTTTTT. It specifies CASSLAQGISEKLFF.

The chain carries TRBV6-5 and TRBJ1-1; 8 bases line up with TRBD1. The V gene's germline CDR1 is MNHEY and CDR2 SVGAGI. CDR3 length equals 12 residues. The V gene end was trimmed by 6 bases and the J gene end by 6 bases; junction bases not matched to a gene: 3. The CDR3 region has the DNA TGTGCCAGCAGGACACAGGGGGCTGAAGCTTTCTTT. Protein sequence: CASRTQGAEAFF.

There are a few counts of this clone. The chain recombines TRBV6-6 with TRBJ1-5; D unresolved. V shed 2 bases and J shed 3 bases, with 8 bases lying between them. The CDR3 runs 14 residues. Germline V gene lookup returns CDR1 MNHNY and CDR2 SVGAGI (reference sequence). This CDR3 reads CASSYGEPNQPQHF. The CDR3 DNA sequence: TGTGCCAGCAGTTACGGAGAGCCCAATCAGCCCCAGCATTTT.

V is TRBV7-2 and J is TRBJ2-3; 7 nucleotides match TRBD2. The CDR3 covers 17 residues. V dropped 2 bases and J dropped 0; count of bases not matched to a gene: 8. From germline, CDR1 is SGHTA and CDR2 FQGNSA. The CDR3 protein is CASSLSGASGSTDTQYF. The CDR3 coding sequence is TGTGCCAGCAGCTTAAGCGGGGCTAGCGGAAGCACAGATACGCAGTATTTT. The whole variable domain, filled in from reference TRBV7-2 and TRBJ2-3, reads GAGVSQSPSNKVTEKGKDVELRCDPISGHTALYWYRQSLGQGLEFLIYFQGNSAPDKSGLPSDRFSAERTGGSVSTLTIQRTQQEDSAVYLCASSLSGASGSTDTQYFGPGTRLTVL.

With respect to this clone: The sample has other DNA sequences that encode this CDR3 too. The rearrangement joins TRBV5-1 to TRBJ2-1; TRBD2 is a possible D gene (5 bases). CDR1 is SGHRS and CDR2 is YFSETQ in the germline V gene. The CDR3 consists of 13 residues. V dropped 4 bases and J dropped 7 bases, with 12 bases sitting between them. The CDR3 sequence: CASSTGLTNEQFF. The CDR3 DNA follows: TGCGCCAGCAGCACCGGACTGACTAATGAGCAGTTCTTC.

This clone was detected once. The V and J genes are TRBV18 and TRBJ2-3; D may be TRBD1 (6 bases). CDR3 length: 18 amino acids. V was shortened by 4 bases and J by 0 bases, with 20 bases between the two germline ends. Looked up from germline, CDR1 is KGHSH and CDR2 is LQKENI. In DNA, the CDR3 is TGTGCCAGCTCACGAACAAGCCTCCGGACAGTAAGCACAGATACGCAGTATTTT. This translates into CASSRTSLRTVSTDTQYF.

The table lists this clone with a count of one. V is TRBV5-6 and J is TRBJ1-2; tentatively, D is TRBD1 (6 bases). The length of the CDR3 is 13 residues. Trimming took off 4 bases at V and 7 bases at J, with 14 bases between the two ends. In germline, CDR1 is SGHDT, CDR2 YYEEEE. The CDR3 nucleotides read TGTGCCAGCAGCCCAGGGACACCCTCTGGCTACACCTTC. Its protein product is CASSPGTPSGYTF.

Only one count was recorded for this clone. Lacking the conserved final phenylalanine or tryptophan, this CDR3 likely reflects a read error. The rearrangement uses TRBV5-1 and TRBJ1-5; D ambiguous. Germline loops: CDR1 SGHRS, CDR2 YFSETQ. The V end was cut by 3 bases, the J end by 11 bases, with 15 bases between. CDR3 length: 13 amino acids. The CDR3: CASSSLPDGAQHV. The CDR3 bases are TGCGCCAGCAGCTCCCTACCAGACGGAGCCCAGCATGTT.

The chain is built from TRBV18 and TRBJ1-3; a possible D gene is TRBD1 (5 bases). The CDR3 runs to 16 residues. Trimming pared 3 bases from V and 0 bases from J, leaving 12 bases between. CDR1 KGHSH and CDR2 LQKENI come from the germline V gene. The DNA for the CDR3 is TGTGCCAGCTCACCGGAGGGGTTCGCCTCTGGAAACACCATATATTTT. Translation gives CASSPEGFASGNTIYF.

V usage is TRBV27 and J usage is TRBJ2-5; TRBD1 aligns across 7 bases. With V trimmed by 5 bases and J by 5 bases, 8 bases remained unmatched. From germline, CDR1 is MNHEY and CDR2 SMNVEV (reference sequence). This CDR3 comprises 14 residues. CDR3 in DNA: TGTGCCAGCAGTCCGACAGGGCCCTTGGAGACCCAGTACTTC. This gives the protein CASSPTGPLETQYF.

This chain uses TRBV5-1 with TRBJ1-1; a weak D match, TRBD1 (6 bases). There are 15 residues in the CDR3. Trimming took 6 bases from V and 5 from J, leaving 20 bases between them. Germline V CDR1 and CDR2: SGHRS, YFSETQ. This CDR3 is CASTPRGSQGTEAFF. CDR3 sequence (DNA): TGCGCCAGCACCCCGAGGGGGAGCCAAGGGACTGAAGCTTTCTTT.

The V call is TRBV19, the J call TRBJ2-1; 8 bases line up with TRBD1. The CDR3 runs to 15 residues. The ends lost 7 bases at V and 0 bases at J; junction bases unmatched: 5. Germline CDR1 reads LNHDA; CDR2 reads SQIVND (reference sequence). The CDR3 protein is CASNQQGGSYNEQFF. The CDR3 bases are TGTGCCAGTAACCAACAGGGGGGCTCCTACAATGAGCAGTTCTTC.

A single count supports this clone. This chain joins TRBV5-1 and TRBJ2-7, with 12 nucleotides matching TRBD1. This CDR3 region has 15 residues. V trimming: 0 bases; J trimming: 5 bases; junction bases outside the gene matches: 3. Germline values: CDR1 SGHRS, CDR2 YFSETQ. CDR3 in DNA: TGCGCCAGCAGCTTGGTGGGACAGGGGGCGCACGAGCAGTACTTC. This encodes CASSLVGQGAHEQYF. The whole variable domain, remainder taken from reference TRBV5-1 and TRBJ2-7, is KAGVTQTPRYLIKTRGQQVTLSCSPISGHRSVSWYQQTPGQGLQFLFEYFSETQRNKGNFPGRFSGRQFSNSRSEMNVSTLELGDSALYLCASSLVGQGAHEQYFGPGTRLTVT.

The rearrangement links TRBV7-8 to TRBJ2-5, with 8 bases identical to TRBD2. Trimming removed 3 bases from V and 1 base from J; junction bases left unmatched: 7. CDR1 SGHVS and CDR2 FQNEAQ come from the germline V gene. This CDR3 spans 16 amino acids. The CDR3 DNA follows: TGTGCCAGCAGCTTCAGGCTAGCGGGCCTCCAAGAGACCCAGTACTTC. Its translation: CASSFRLAGLQETQYF. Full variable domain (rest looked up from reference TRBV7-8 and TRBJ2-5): GAGVSQSPRYKVAKRGQDVALRCDPISGHVSLFWYQQALGQGPEFLTYFQNEAQLDKSGLPSDRFFAERPEGSVSTLKIQRTQQEDSAVYLCASSFRLAGLQETQYFGPGTRLLVL.

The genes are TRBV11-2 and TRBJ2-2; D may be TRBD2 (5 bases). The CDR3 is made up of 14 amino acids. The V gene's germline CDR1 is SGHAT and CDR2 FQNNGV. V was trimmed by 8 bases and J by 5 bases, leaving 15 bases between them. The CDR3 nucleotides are TGTGCCAGCCGCCGGGAACACAAAACCGGGGAGCTGTTTTTT. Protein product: CASRREHKTGELFF.

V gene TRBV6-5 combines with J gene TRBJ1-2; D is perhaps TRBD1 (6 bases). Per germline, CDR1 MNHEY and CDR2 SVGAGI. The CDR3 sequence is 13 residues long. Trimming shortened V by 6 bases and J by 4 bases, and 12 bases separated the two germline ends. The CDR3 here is CASRTGQSYGYTF. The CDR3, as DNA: TGTGCCAGCAGAACCGGACAGAGCTATGGCTACACCTTC.

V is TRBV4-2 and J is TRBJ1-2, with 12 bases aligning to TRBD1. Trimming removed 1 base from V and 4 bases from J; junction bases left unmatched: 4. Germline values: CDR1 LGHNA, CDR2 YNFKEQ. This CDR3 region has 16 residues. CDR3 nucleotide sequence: TGTGCCAGCAGCCAAGGGGGGACAGGGGGCTTCTATGGCTACACCTTC. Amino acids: CASSQGGTGGFYGYTF.